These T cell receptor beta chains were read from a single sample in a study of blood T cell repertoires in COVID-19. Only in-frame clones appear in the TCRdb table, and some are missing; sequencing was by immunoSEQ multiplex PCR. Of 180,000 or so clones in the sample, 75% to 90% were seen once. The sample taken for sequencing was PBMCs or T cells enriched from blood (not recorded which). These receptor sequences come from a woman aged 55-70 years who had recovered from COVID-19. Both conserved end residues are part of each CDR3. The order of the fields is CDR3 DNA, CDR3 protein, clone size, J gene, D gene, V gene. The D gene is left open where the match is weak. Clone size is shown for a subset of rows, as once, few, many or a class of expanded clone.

CDR3nt: TGTGCCATCAGTGACGGTGTGGGGGGGAGGTACAATGAGCAGTTCTTC
CDR3aa: CAISDGVGGRYNEQFF
abundance: few
j_gene: TRBJ2-1
d_gene: TRBD2
v_gene: TRBV10-3

CDR3nt: TGTGCCAGCAGCTTTGAGAGTACCTACGAGCAGTACTTC
CDR3aa: CASSFESTYEQYF
abundance: -
j_gene: TRBJ2-7
d_gene: -
v_gene: TRBV13

CDR3nt: TGCAGCGTTGAACAGTTCACAGATACGCAGTATTTT
CDR3aa: CSVEQFTDTQYF
abundance: -
j_gene: TRBJ2-3
d_gene: -
v_gene: TRBV29-1

CDR3nt: TGTGCCAGCAGCCAAGACAGGTTTCGTCCCCTCCACTTT
CDR3aa: CASSQDRFRPLHF
abundance: -
j_gene: TRBJ1-6
d_gene: -
v_gene: TRBV14

CDR3nt: TGTGCCAGCAGCTTGGCAGGGGCTGGGGAGACCCAGTACTTC
CDR3aa: CASSLAGAGETQYF
abundance: few
j_gene: TRBJ2-5
d_gene: -
v_gene: TRBV5-4

CDR3nt: TGTGCCAGCAGTTCGGGGCAGGGGCAGAGTGGCTATGGCTACACCTTC
CDR3aa: CASSSGQGQSGYGYTF
abundance: -
j_gene: TRBJ1-2
d_gene: -
v_gene: TRBV27

CDR3nt: TGTGCCAGCAGTTACCGGGACAGGGGTAATTCACCCCTCCACTTT
CDR3aa: CASSYRDRGNSPLHF
abundance: -
j_gene: TRBJ1-6
d_gene: TRBD1
v_gene: TRBV6-6

CDR3nt: TGTGCCAGCAGCCAAGGACAGGGCCGGGGCTACACCTTC
CDR3aa: CASSQGQGRGYTF
abundance: once
j_gene: TRBJ1-2
d_gene: TRBD1
v_gene: TRBV3-1/TRBV3-2

CDR3nt: TGCGCCAGCAGCAAGGGACAGGGTGGCCCCGGGGAGCTGTTTTTT
CDR3aa: CASSKGQGGPGELFF
abundance: once
j_gene: TRBJ2-2
d_gene: TRBD1
v_gene: TRBV5-1

CDR3nt: TGTGCCAGCAGTACCGGACAGGGGTACGAGCAGTACTTC
CDR3aa: CASSTGQGYEQYF
abundance: -
j_gene: TRBJ2-7
d_gene: TRBD1
v_gene: TRBV2

CDR3nt: TGTGCCTGGAGTGTAGGACAGAGCTCTGGAAACACCATATATTTT
CDR3aa: CAWSVGQSSGNTIYF
abundance: few
j_gene: TRBJ1-3
d_gene: -
v_gene: TRBV30

CDR3nt: TGTGCCAGCAGTTACGGGACAGGGAACACTGAAGCTTTCTTT
CDR3aa: CASSYGTGNTEAFF
abundance: -
j_gene: TRBJ1-1
d_gene: TRBD1
v_gene: TRBV6-5

CDR3nt: TGTGCCAGCAGCTTATTCGGGGGTACGAACACTGAAGCTTTCTTT
CDR3aa: CASSLFGGTNTEAFF
abundance: once
j_gene: TRBJ1-1
d_gene: -
v_gene: TRBV7-3

CDR3nt: TGTGCCAGCAGGCGCGCAAACACAGATACGCAGTATTTT
CDR3aa: CASRRANTDTQYF
abundance: few
j_gene: TRBJ2-3
d_gene: -
v_gene: TRBV6-5

CDR3nt: TGCAGCGTTAGCGGGAGATCGGGGGAGCAGTACTTC
CDR3aa: CSVSGRSGEQYF
abundance: -
j_gene: TRBJ2-7
d_gene: TRBD2
v_gene: TRBV29-1

CDR3nt: TGTGCCAGCAGCCCATCGACTTTGAACACCGGGGAGCTGTTTTTT
CDR3aa: CASSPSTLNTGELFF
abundance: -
j_gene: TRBJ2-2
d_gene: -
v_gene: TRBV3-1/TRBV3-2

CDR3nt: TGTGCCAGCAGCCTCCGGGGGTCGGAAATCGGGGAGCTGTTTTTT
CDR3aa: CASSLRGSEIGELFF
abundance: -
j_gene: TRBJ2-2
d_gene: -
v_gene: TRBV9

CDR3nt: TGTGCCAGCAGTTTGACCGGGACTATTACCTACGAGCAGTACTTC
CDR3aa: CASSLTGTITYEQYF
abundance: -
j_gene: TRBJ2-7
d_gene: TRBD2
v_gene: TRBV28

CDR3nt: TGTGCCAGTAGTATAGGCCTCGACAGGATAGGTGGCTACACCTTC
CDR3aa: CASSIGLDRIGGYTF
abundance: -
j_gene: TRBJ1-2
d_gene: -
v_gene: TRBV19

CDR3nt: TGCAGTGCTAGTCCCCCGGGACTAGCCTACGAGCAGTACTTC
CDR3aa: CSASPPGLAYEQYF
abundance: -
j_gene: TRBJ2-7
d_gene: TRBD2
v_gene: TRBV20-1

CDR3nt: TGTGCCACCAGTGATTCCGGGACTAGCGGGAGGCATTTAGATACGCAGTATTTT
CDR3aa: CATSDSGTSGRHLDTQYF
abundance: -
j_gene: TRBJ2-3
d_gene: TRBD2
v_gene: TRBV24-1

CDR3nt: TGTGCCAGCTCACCCTATGTAGCGGGGGGTAGCACAGATACGCAGTATTTT
CDR3aa: CASSPYVAGGSTDTQYF
abundance: -
j_gene: TRBJ2-3
d_gene: TRBD2
v_gene: TRBV18

CDR3nt: TGTGCCAGCAGCTTGGAGGGGACAGATACGCAGTATTTT
CDR3aa: CASSLEGTDTQYF
abundance: -
j_gene: TRBJ2-3
d_gene: -
v_gene: TRBV5-4

CDR3nt: TGCGCCAGCAGCTCCGGGACAGGGGACGAAAAACTGTTTTTT
CDR3aa: CASSSGTGDEKLFF
abundance: -
j_gene: TRBJ1-4
d_gene: TRBD1
v_gene: TRBV5-1

CDR3nt: TGTGCCAGCTCACCCCGACAGGGTGGGGTTGGCTACACCTTC
CDR3aa: CASSPRQGGVGYTF
abundance: once
j_gene: TRBJ1-2
d_gene: TRBD1
v_gene: TRBV18

CDR3nt: TGCAGTATCGAAGAGGCAGATACGCAGTATTTT
CDR3aa: CSIEEADTQYF
abundance: -
j_gene: TRBJ2-3
d_gene: -
v_gene: TRBV20-1

CDR3nt: TGTGCCAGCAGTGTACAGGGTGGGGTCAATGGCTACACCTTC
CDR3aa: CASSVQGGVNGYTF
abundance: -
j_gene: TRBJ1-2
d_gene: -
v_gene: TRBV2

CDR3nt: TGTGCCAGCAGAAAACAGGGGTTGGAGACCCAGTACTTC
CDR3aa: CASRKQGLETQYF
abundance: -
j_gene: TRBJ2-5
d_gene: TRBD1
v_gene: TRBV27

CDR3nt: TGTGCCAGCTCACCATCCGGGAACGCCCCCACAGATACGCAGTATTTT
CDR3aa: CASSPSGNAPTDTQYF
abundance: -
j_gene: TRBJ2-3
d_gene: -
v_gene: TRBV18

CDR3nt: TGTGCCAGCAGTTACGCTGGTCGCGGGGAGACCCAGTACTTC
CDR3aa: CASSYAGRGETQYF
abundance: -
j_gene: TRBJ2-5
d_gene: -
v_gene: TRBV6-5

CDR3nt: TGTGCCAGCAGCCACGGGACAGTCAACACTGAAGCTTTCTTT
CDR3aa: CASSHGTVNTEAFF
abundance: -
j_gene: TRBJ1-1
d_gene: TRBD1
v_gene: TRBV5-4

CDR3nt: TGTGCCAGCAGTGACTCGGACAGGGGGCCAGAGCAGTACTTC
CDR3aa: CASSDSDRGPEQYF
abundance: -
j_gene: TRBJ2-7
d_gene: TRBD1
v_gene: TRBV2

CDR3nt: TGCGCCAGCAGCTTGGGACAGAACAAAAACATTCAGTACTTC
CDR3aa: CASSLGQNKNIQYF
abundance: -
j_gene: TRBJ2-4
d_gene: -
v_gene: TRBV5-1

CDR3nt: TGCGCCAGCAGCCGGTTTGAGAGGGGGAGCACAGATACGCAGTATTTT
CDR3aa: CASSRFERGSTDTQYF
abundance: -
j_gene: TRBJ2-3
d_gene: -
v_gene: TRBV4-1

CDR3nt: TGCGCCAGCAGCTTGGCCCGTCAGGGGAAAGGTGTAGGCTACACCTTC
CDR3aa: CASSLARQGKGVGYTF
abundance: -
j_gene: TRBJ1-2
d_gene: -
v_gene: TRBV5-1

CDR3nt: TGTGCCAGCAGCCAGGTGGCAGAAGACACCGGGGAGCTGTTTTTT
CDR3aa: CASSQVAEDTGELFF
abundance: -
j_gene: TRBJ2-2
d_gene: -
v_gene: TRBV5-4

CDR3nt: TGTGCCAGCAGCCCGGGACTAGCCTCCTACGAGCAGTACTTC
CDR3aa: CASSPGLASYEQYF
abundance: -
j_gene: TRBJ2-7
d_gene: TRBD2
v_gene: TRBV5-4

CDR3nt: TGTGCCAGCTCAGCTTCTACAGGATTCACCTACGAGCAGTACTTC
CDR3aa: CASSASTGFTYEQYF
abundance: -
j_gene: TRBJ2-7
d_gene: -
v_gene: TRBV18

CDR3nt: TGTGCCAGCAGTTTCTCTAGCGGGAGAAATGAGCAGTTCTTC
CDR3aa: CASSFSSGRNEQFF
abundance: once
j_gene: TRBJ2-1
d_gene: TRBD2
v_gene: TRBV27

CDR3nt: TGTGCCAGCAGCTTAGCATCACTAGCGGTTTACGAGCAGTACTTC
CDR3aa: CASSLASLAVYEQYF
abundance: -
j_gene: TRBJ2-7
d_gene: TRBD2
v_gene: TRBV11-1

CDR3nt: TGTGCCAGCAGCTCAACAGGGACGAGTAAGGAAAAACTGTTTTTT
CDR3aa: CASSSTGTSKEKLFF
abundance: -
j_gene: TRBJ1-4
d_gene: -
v_gene: TRBV3-1/TRBV3-2

CDR3nt: TGTGCCAGCAGTCGTATACAGGGGAGAGAGACCCAGTACTTC
CDR3aa: CASSRIQGRETQYF
abundance: -
j_gene: TRBJ2-5
d_gene: TRBD1
v_gene: TRBV28

CDR3nt: TGTGCAAGTCGCTTAAATCGGTTCTGCGGAAAACTGTTTTTT
CDR3aa: CASRLNRFCGKLFF
abundance: -
j_gene: TRBJ1-4
d_gene: -
v_gene: TRBV12-2